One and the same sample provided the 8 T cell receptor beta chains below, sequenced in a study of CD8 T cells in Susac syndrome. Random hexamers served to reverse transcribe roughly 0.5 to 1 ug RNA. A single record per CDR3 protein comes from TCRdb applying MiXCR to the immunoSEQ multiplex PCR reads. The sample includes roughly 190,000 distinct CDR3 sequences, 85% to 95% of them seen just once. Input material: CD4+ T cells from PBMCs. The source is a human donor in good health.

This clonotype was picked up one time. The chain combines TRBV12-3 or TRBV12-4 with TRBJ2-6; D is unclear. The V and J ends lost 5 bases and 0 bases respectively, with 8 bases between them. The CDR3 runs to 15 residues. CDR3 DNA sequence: TGTGCCAGCAGTCCCCATCTCTCTGGGGCCAACGTCCTGACTTTC. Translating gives CASSPHLSGANVLTF.

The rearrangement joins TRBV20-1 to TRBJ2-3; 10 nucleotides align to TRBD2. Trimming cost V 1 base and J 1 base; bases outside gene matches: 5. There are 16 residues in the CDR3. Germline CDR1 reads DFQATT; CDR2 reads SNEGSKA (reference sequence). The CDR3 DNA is TGCAGTGCTAGAGGTTTAGCGGGGGGCCGCACAGATACGCAGTATTTT. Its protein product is CSARGLAGGRTDTQYF.

The CDR3 coding sequence is TGTGCCAGCACCCGGGGGGCCGGGGAGCTGTTTTTT. This sequence encodes CASTRGAGELFF. V is TRBV25-1 and J is TRBJ2-2; TRBD2 aligns across 7 bases. This CDR3 is 12 amino acids long. Trimming at V came to 7 bases and at J to 6 bases, leaving 2 bases not matched to a gene. Per the germline V gene, CDR1 is MGHDK and CDR2 is SYGVNS.

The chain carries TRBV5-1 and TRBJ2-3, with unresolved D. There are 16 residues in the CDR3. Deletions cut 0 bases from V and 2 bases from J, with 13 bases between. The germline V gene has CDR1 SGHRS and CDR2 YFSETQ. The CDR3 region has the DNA TGCGCCAGCAGCTTGGTAGCAGGAATATTCACAGATACGCAGTATTTT. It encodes CASSLVAGIFTDTQYF.

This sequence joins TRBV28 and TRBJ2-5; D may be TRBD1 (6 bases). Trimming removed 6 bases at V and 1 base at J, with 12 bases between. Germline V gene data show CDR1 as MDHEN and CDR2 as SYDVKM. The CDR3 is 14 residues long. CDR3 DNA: TGTGCCAGCAGAGATGCGGACAGCCAAGAGACCCAGTACTTC. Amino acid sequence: CASRDADSQETQYF. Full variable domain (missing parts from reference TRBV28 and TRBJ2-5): DVKVTQSSRYLVKRTGEKVFLECVQDMDHENMFWYRQDPGLGLRLIYFSYDVKMKEKGDIPEGYSVSREKKERFSLILESASTNQTSMYLCASRDADSQETQYFGPGTRLLVL.

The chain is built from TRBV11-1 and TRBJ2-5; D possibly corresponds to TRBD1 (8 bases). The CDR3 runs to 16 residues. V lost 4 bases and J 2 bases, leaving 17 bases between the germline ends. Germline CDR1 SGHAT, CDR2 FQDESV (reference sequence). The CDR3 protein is CASSSTYRGGQETQYF. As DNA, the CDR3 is TGTGCCAGCAGCTCCACTTACAGGGGGGGACAAGAGACCCAGTACTTC.

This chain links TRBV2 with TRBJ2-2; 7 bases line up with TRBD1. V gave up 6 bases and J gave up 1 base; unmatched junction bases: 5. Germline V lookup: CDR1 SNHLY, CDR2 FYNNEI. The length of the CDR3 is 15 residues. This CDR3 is CASSRDRMNTGELFF. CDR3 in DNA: TGTGCCAGCAGCCGGGACAGAATGAACACCGGGGAGCTGTTTTTT.

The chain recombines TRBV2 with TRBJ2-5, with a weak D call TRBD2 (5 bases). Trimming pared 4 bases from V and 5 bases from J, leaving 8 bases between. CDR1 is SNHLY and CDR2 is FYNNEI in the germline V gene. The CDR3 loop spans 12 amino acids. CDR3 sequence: CASSGGAETQYF. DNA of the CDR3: TGTGCCAGCAGTGGGGGAGCGGAGACCCAGTACTTC.